These T cell receptor beta chains were read from a single sample in a study of cytomegalovirus exposure and HLA in healthy donors. Method: immunoSEQ multiplex PCR; TCRdb's copy keeps in-frame clones and lacks some. The sample includes over 150,000 clones, 70% to 80% of them seen just once. Material: PBMCs. All receptors come from a man aged 50 to 60 in good health and CMV-seropositive. Both conserved end residues are part of each CDR3. Fields, in order: clone size, J gene, V gene, D gene, CDR3 DNA, CDR3 protein. D genes are given only for firm matches. A row's size may be missing; if present it is once, few, many or a size class.

. | TRBJ2-1 | TRBV27 | TRBD2 | TGTGCCAGCAGTTTTTTGGACGGGAGGGGGAATGAGCAGTTCTTC | CASSFLDGRGNEQFF
. | TRBJ2-2 | TRBV7-8 | . | TGTGCCAGCAGCTATGAGGGGGGACTTATAACAGGGGTGCCCGGGGAGCTGTTTTTT | CASSYEGGLITGVPGELFF
few | TRBJ2-6 | TRBV4-1 | TRBD1 | TGCGCCAGCAGCCTTGGGACAGCCCGCTCTGGGGCCAACGTCCTGACTTTC | CASSLGTARSGANVLTF
. | TRBJ2-7 | TRBV10-2 | TRBD2 | TGCGCCAGCAGGGCGGGACTAGCGGCTAGCACCTACGAGCAGTACTTC | CASRAGLAASTYEQYF
. | TRBJ1-1 | TRBV9 | . | TGTGCCAGCAGCGTAGTTGAGGGAAAAGCTTTCTTT | CASSVVEGKAFF
. | TRBJ1-1 | TRBV29-1 | TRBD1 | TGCAGCGTTGAAGGGACAGGCATGAACACTGAAGCTTTCTTT | CSVEGTGMNTEAFF
. | TRBJ1-1 | TRBV5-6 | TRBD1 | TGTGCCAGCAGCTCCCCGGGACAGGGGGGAGATACTGAAGCTTTCTTT | CASSSPGQGGDTEAFF
. | TRBJ2-5 | TRBV5-1 | . | TGCGCCAGCTGGACCTCCGGGGGATTGGGAGAGACCCAGTACTTC | CASWTSGGLGETQYF
. | TRBJ2-1 | TRBV29-1 | TRBD2 | TGCAGCGGTTTAGCGGGTCCATTCGGCAATGAGCAGTTCTTC | CSGLAGPFGNEQFF
. | TRBJ1-1 | TRBV4-1 | TRBD1 | TGCGCCAGCAGCCAATTCGTCCCGGGACAGGAGAGGAGGACTGAAGCTTTCTTT | CASSQFVPGQERRTEAFF
. | TRBJ1-1 | TRBV11-2 | TRBD1 | TGTGCCAGCAGCGAGAGGGGCCAGGGGGCACGCACTGAAGCTTTCTTT | CASSERGQGARTEAFF
. | TRBJ2-7 | TRBV30 | . | TGTGCCTGGAGTGTTGGAGGTTCCATCTACGAGCAGTACTTC | CAWSVGGSIYEQYF
. | TRBJ2-5 | TRBV5-4 | TRBD1 | TGTGCCAGCAGCCGTTGGACAGGAGCCGGGCGGGAGACCCAGTACTTC | CASSRWTGAGRETQYF
. | TRBJ1-2 | TRBV10-3 | TRBD1 | TGTGCCATCACCGAGGGACAGCTCTATGGCTACACCTTC | CAITEGQLYGYTF
. | TRBJ1-1 | TRBV6-1 | . | TGTGCCAGCAGGGGAGGCAGGGTGTACACTGAAGCTTTCTTT | CASRGGRVYTEAFF
. | TRBJ2-2 | TRBV11-3 | . | TGTGCCAGCAGCTTATTCCCAGGGAACACCGGGGAGCTGTTTTTT | CASSLFPGNTGELFF
. | TRBJ2-3 | TRBV18 | . | TGTGCCAGCTCACCGGGGGGTTTGGATACGCAGTATTTT | CASSPGGLDTQYF
. | TRBJ1-4 | TRBV30 | TRBD1 | TGTGCCTGGAGTAAGGGGGCAAGGGAAAAACTGTTTTTT | CAWSKGAREKLFF
. | TRBJ1-4 | TRBV7-2 | . | TGTGCCAGCAGCTTAGTGGGCGGAGGGAATGAAAAACTGTTTTTT | CASSLVGGGNEKLFF
. | TRBJ1-1 | TRBV10-3 | . | TGTGCCATCAGTGAGTACACCCTCACTGAAGCTTTCTTT | CAISEYTLTEAFF
few | TRBJ1-6 | TRBV30 | TRBD1 | TGTGCCTCGCAAACCGGGACAGGGGATTCACCCCTCCACTTT | CASQTGTGDSPLHF
once | TRBJ1-3 | TRBV4-3 | TRBD1 | TGCGCCAGCAGCCAAGATTGGGGACAGGGTGGAAACACCATATATTTT | CASSQDWGQGGNTIYF
. | TRBJ1-5 | TRBV6-1 | TRBD1 | TGTGCCAGCAGCGTAGGGACAGTCGGCAATCAGCCCCAGCATTTT | CASSVGTVGNQPQHF
. | TRBJ1-1 | TRBV5-4 | . | TGTGCCAGCAGCCCCCCCGGACAGCCCCCGAACACTGAAGCTTTCTTT | CASSPPGQPPNTEAFF
once | TRBJ2-1 | TRBV10-3 | TRBD2 | TGTGCCATCAGTGACCCGAGGGCACTAGCGGGGGTTTCTGAGCAGTTCTTC | CAISDPRALAGVSEQFF
. | TRBJ1-3 | TRBV5-1 | . | TGCGCCAGCAGCTGGGGAGGGGCTGGAAACACCATATATTTT | CASSWGGAGNTIYF
. | TRBJ1-1 | TRBV27 | TRBD1 | TGTGCCAGCAGTCGGGGACAGGAGAAGGAAGCTTTCTTT | CASSRGQEKEAFF
. | TRBJ1-3 | TRBV9 | . | TGTGCCAGCAGCGTAGAGGGAGGAAGCTCTGGAAACACCATATATTTT | CASSVEGGSSGNTIYF
once | TRBJ2-7 | TRBV5-5 | . | TGTGCCAGCAGCTTTCAAGGGACAGCGGGTTACGAGCAGTACTTC | CASSFQGTAGYEQYF
. | TRBJ2-7 | TRBV27 | . | TGTGCCAGCACCCTATCCAGGAACTCCTACGAGCAGTACTTC | CASTLSRNSYEQYF
. | TRBJ2-7 | TRBV11-3 | . | TGTGCCAGCAGCTCGACAGCGGGCGAGCAGTACTTC | CASSSTAGEQYF
. | TRBJ2-7 | TRBV19 | TRBD2 | TGTGCCAGTAGTATGGGTAGCGGGGCCGCCTACGAGCAGTACTTC | CASSMGSGAAYEQYF
once | TRBJ1-2 | TRBV7-2 | . | TGTGCCAGCAGCTTGGCGGGGGCGCCGGATGCGGCTAACTATGGCTACACCTTC | CASSLAGAPDAANYGYTF
once | TRBJ2-5 | TRBV11-1 | . | TGTGCCAGCAGCATGGGGGGTCGAGAGACCCAGTACTTC | CASSMGGRETQYF
. | TRBJ2-3 | TRBV7-9 | . | TGTGCCAGCAGCTTAGAGCTATTGGCGCCGGCCGGGGATACGCAGTATTTT | CASSLELLAPAGDTQYF
few | TRBJ2-7 | TRBV7-8 | . | TGTGCCAGCAGCTTGAGCTATAGCGGATCCTACGAGCAGTACTTC | CASSLSYSGSYEQYF
few | TRBJ2-1 | TRBV4-3 | . | TGCGCCAGCAGCCAAAGGGGGGGTGACTACAATGAGCAGTTCTTC | CASSQRGGDYNEQFF
. | TRBJ2-3 | TRBV19 | TRBD1 | TGTGCCAGTAGTTGGGACAGGGGCGGCACAGATACGCAGTATTTT | CASSWDRGGTDTQYF
. | TRBJ1-5 | TRBV5-4 | TRBD1 | TGTGCCAGCAGCTCACAGGGGTCCAATCAGCCCCAGCATTTT | CASSSQGSNQPQHF
. | TRBJ2-2 | TRBV6-5 | TRBD2 | TGTGCCAGCAGTTACTTAGCGGGGGGGCCCACCGGGGAGCTGTTTTTT | CASSYLAGGPTGELFF
. | TRBJ1-1 | TRBV5-3 | . | TGTGCCAGAAGCTTTGCCAGGAACACTGAAGCTTTCTTT | CARSFARNTEAFF
. | TRBJ1-6 | TRBV18 | TRBD1 | TGTGCCAGCTCCCCGGGACAGAGCTCCTATAATTCACCCCTCCACTTT | CASSPGQSSYNSPLHF
. | TRBJ2-1 | TRBV4-2 | . | TGTGCCAGCAGCCAGGCCACAGGGAGAGAGCAGTTCTTC | CASSQATGREQFF
. | TRBJ2-7 | TRBV6-1 | TRBD1 | TGTGCCAGCAGTGGGGGGACAGGGAGCGCTTCCTACGAGCAGTACTTC | CASSGGTGSASYEQYF
. | TRBJ2-5 | TRBV2 | . | TGTGCCAGCGGGGCAGGGTGGGAGACCCAGTACTTC | CASGAGWETQYF
few | TRBJ2-7 | TRBV28 | . | TGTGCCAGCGGTACCCCCAGCGGGGAGCAGTACTTC | CASGTPSGEQYF
few | TRBJ2-5 | TRBV2 | . | TGTGCCAGCAGTGCCCTTGGTATATCCGGAGAGACCCAGTACTTC | CASSALGISGETQYF
. | TRBJ2-5 | TRBV5-4 | TRBD2 | TGTGCCAGCAGCCCCGGACTAGCGGGGGGGCCCGAAGAGACCCAGTACTTC | CASSPGLAGGPEETQYF
. | TRBJ1-1 | TRBV9 | TRBD1 | TGTGCCAGCAGCCCCCACCCACAGGGGGTTAACACTGAAGCTTTCTTT | CASSPHPQGVNTEAFF
few | TRBJ1-2 | TRBV4-1 | TRBD1 | TGCGCCAGCAGCCCAGTTGGCCGGGACAGGGCCTTATATGGCTACACCTTC | CASSPVGRDRALYGYTF
. | TRBJ2-7 | TRBV7-9 | . | TGTGCCAGCAGCCAACGGGACATAGGGGGCTACGAGCAGTACTTC | CASSQRDIGGYEQYF